The 25 T cell receptor beta chains below all came from one sample that was sequenced in a study of CD8 T cells in ankylosing spondylitis (dated by TCRdb to between 2016 and 2019). Library creation used 5' RACE. Data came from an Illumina HiSeq 2500. TCRdb reprocessing: public reads trimmed at Q25 with fastp, clones called with MiXCR, in-frame beta chains kept. One record per CDR3 amino acid sequence lists the most common genes and DNA. Counted in this sample were 250,000 or so distinct CDR3 sequences; around 11% of them appeared once. The top ten hold less than 7% of the sample. Sequenced sample: blood, either unsorted or a sorted T cell fraction (not recorded which). The origin of the receptors is a male donor with ankylosing spondylitis or in good health (not recorded which).

Only a few counts were recorded for this clonotype. This chain connects TRBV6-5 to TRBJ2-5; no firm D call. This CDR3 region has 9 residues. Germline V gene lookup returns CDR1 MNHEY and CDR2 SVGAGI. V gave up 2 bases and J gave up 8 bases, with 0 bases separating them. The CDR3 is CASSYTQYF. The CDR3 DNA reads TGTGCCAGCAGTTACACCCAGTACTTC.

This clonotype appeared many times. CDR3 nucleotide sequence: TGCGCCAGCAGCCAACTCACCCTGGGACTAGCGGGGGGGCAAAGGGAGCAGTACTTC. Its translation is CASSQLTLGLAGGQREQYF. This chain uses TRBV4-1 with TRBJ2-7, with 16 bases fitting TRBD2. The CDR3 runs 19 residues. CDR1 and CDR2 (germline): MGHRA, YSYEKL. Trimming cost V 2 bases and J 7 bases; bases outside gene matches: 14.

Many counts were recorded for this clonotype. V is TRBV20-1 and J is TRBJ1-1, with unresolved D. The CDR3 covers 13 residues. Germline CDR1 reads DFQATT; CDR2 reads SNEGSKA (reference sequence). V gave up 4 bases and J gave up 0 bases, with 9 bases separating them. CDR3 DNA sequence: TGCAGTGCTATCGGCCCTATGAACACTGAAGCTTTCTTT. It translates to CSAIGPMNTEAFF.

The table lists this clonotype with many counts. The chain's CDR3 is CASSWDASSYEQYF. The CDR3 region has the DNA TGCGCCAGCAGCTGGGACGCGAGCTCCTACGAGCAGTACTTC. This chain links TRBV5-1 with TRBJ2-7; the D gene could be TRBD1 or TRBD2 (5 bases each). The ends were cut back, 3 bases at V and 0 bases at J, with 10 bases in the middle. Germline values: CDR1 SGHRS, CDR2 YFSETQ. The CDR3 totals 14 residues.

The table lists this clonotype with many counts. The chain uses TRBV5-1 and TRBJ1-2; D is undetermined. V gave up 4 bases and J gave up 8 bases, with 15 bases separating them. Per germline, CDR1 SGHRS and CDR2 YFSETQ. The CDR3 is 13 amino acids. For the CDR3, the DNA is TGCGCCAGCAGCCCCTCCCTTGATCGCGGCTACACCTTC. It translates to CASSPSLDRGYTF.

The chain joins TRBV7-9 to TRBJ2-7; no firm D call. The germline V gene encodes CDR1 SEHNR and CDR2 FQNEAQ (reference sequence). The CDR3 runs to 14 residues. Trimming cost V 2 bases and J 2 bases, with 10 bases left between them. The CDR3 nucleotides read TGTGCCAGCAGCTTACAGGAGCGTACCTACGAGCAGTACTTC. It codes for CASSLQERTYEQYF.

This clonotype was counted many times. This sequence joins TRBV27 and TRBJ2-1; TRBD2 matches 7 bases. CDR1 is MNHEY, CDR2 SMNVEV, per germline (reference sequence). J lost 4 bases, V lost 6 bases, and 0 bases had no gene match. This CDR3 has 12 residues. This chain's CDR3 is CASRREYNEQFF. DNA for the CDR3: TGTGCCAGCAGGCGGGAGTACAATGAGCAGTTCTTC.

This clonotype was seen ten or more times. The chain is built from TRBV6-1 and TRBJ1-2; the match to TRBD1 covers 8 bases. The CDR3 totals 15 residues. In germline, CDR1 is MNHNS, CDR2 SASEGT. Trimming cost V 5 bases and J 3 bases; bases outside gene matches: 8. The CDR3 loop is CASSRGQGVDYGYTF. The CDR3 DNA follows: TGTGCCAGCAGTCGCGGACAGGGTGTAGACTATGGCTACACCTTC.

This clonotype was seen many times. This chain uses TRBV20-1 with TRBJ2-5; D could derive from TRBD1 or TRBD2 (5 bases each). The ends were cut back, 0 bases at V and 5 bases at J, with 16 bases in the middle. Germline V gene lookup returns CDR1 DFQATT and CDR2 SNEGSKA (reference sequence). The CDR3 totals 15 residues. For the CDR3, the DNA is TGCAGTGCTAGAGACGGGGACCGTGCGGGTGAGACCCAGTACTTC. As protein: CSARDGDRAGETQYF.

This clonotype was counted between two and nine times. One base away lies a much larger clone, so this may be a sequencing read error. V gene TRBV20-1 combines with J gene TRBJ2-7; D is uncertain. The CDR3 runs 11 residues. Germline values: CDR1 DFQATT, CDR2 SNEGSKA (reference sequence). Trimming stripped 6 bases from V and 5 bases from J, with 11 bases between. The CDR3 DNA is TGCAGTGCGCTTAACGCCGACGAGCAGTACTTC. Translated, it gives CSALNADEQYF.

Concerning this clonotype itself: This may come from a read error, since a much larger clone is one base off. V gene TRBV12-3 or TRBV12-4 combines with J gene TRBJ2-7; D may match TRBD1 or TRBD2 (5 bases each). Trimming took 7 bases from V and 9 from J, leaving 19 bases between them. The CDR3 spans 13 residues. The CDR3 coding sequence is TGTGCCAGCACACCGGGACCGGGTAACGCGCAGTACTTC. This codes for CASTPGPGNAQYF.

This clonotype occurred many times. The genes are TRBV24-1 and TRBJ2-1; no clear D. Trimming removed 4 bases from V and 2 bases from J, with 11 bases in between. Germline lookup yields CDR1 KGHDR and CDR2 SFDVKD. The CDR3 totals 15 residues. The CDR3 is CATSDVRYPYNEQFF. DNA of the CDR3: TGTGCCACCAGTGACGTCAGATACCCCTACAATGAGCAGTTCTTC.

This clonotype was seen ten or more times. J is TRBJ2-3 and V is TRBV28; TRBD2 aligns across 13 bases. The germline CDR1 and CDR2 sequences are MDHEN and SYDVKM. The CDR3 totals 15 residues. The V and J ends lost 7 bases and 9 bases, in that order; junction bases with no gene match: 10. CDR3 in amino acids: CASTTGLAGVVTQYF. The DNA of the CDR3 is TGTGCCAGCACCACAGGACTAGCGGGAGTGGTGACGCAGTATTTT.

This clonotype showed up many times. The CDR3: CASTKSLAGEQETQYF. CDR3 in DNA: TGTGCCAGCACCAAGTCACTAGCGGGTGAACAAGAGACCCAGTACTTC. V gene TRBV25-1 combines with J gene TRBJ2-5; 9 bases are shared with TRBD2. CDR1 is MGHDK, CDR2 SYGVNS, per germline. The ends lost 7 bases at V and 2 bases at J; junction bases unmatched: 11. The CDR3 length is 16 residues. Combining the CDR3 with reference TRBV25-1 and TRBJ2-5 gives the whole variable domain EADIYQTPRYLVIGTGKKITLECSQTMGHDKMYWYQQDPGMELHLIHYSYGVNSTEKGDLSSESTVSRIRTEHFPLTLESARPSHTSQYLCASTKSLAGEQETQYFGPGTRLLVL.

On this clonotype: A much larger clone lies a single base off, so this may be a read error. The chain has TRBV20-1 and TRBJ2-3; D is unclear. CDR1 and CDR2 (germline): DFQATT, SNEGSKA (reference sequence). The length of the CDR3 is 13 residues. CDR3 nucleotides: TGCAGTGCTGGGAAACATAGCACAGATATGCAGTATTTT. This codes for CSAGKHSTDMQYF.

In its sample, this clonotype was seen many times. This chain uses TRBV24-1 with TRBJ2-1; D is unclear. With 5 bases removed from V and 0 bases from J, the gap between germline ends came to 7 bases. Per the germline V gene, CDR1 is KGHDR and CDR2 is SFDVKD. The CDR3 consists of 14 residues. As DNA, the CDR3 is TGTGCCACCAGTGGGGCAAACTCCTACAATGAGCAGTTCTTC. Translated, it gives CATSGANSYNEQFF.

There are a few counts of this clonotype. The J gene is TRBJ2-4, the V gene TRBV20-1; TRBD2 might be the D (6 bases). Between the trimmed V and J ends, which lost 3 bases and 1 base, there was a span of 19 bases. This CDR3 is 17 amino acids long. CDR1 and CDR2 from the germline V gene are DFQATT and SNEGSKA (reference sequence). CDR3 sequence reads: CSASSPPGLPAKNIQYF. The DNA of the CDR3 is TGCAGTGCTAGTTCTCCCCCGGGACTCCCGGCCAAAAACATTCAGTACTTC.

This clonotype was counted many times. The chain joins TRBV5-5 to TRBJ1-2; tentative D call: TRBD1 (5 bases). V was clipped by 0 bases and J by 6 bases, with 12 bases between them. Per germline, CDR1 SGHKS and CDR2 YYEKEE (reference sequence). The CDR3 length is 14 residues. The CDR3 is CASSLAGAGNGYTF. CDR3 in DNA: TGTGCCAGCAGCTTGGCCGGGGCAGGGAATGGCTACACCTTC. Complete variable domain (other parts from reference TRBV5-5 and TRBJ1-2): DAGVTQSPTHLIKTRGQQVTLRCSPISGHKSVSWYQQVLGQGPQFIFQYYEKEERGRGNFPDRFSARQFPNYSSELNVNALLLGDSALYLCASSLAGAGNGYTFGSGTRLTVV.

This chain uses TRBV7-2 with TRBJ1-4; D remains ambiguous. The CDR3 has 15 residues. The germline V gene encodes CDR1 SGHTA and CDR2 FQGNSA. Trimming cost V 4 bases and J 4 bases, with 13 bases left between them. The CDR3 coding sequence is TGTGCCAGCAGCTGGGGTTTACAGAATAATGAAAAACTGTTTTTT. This codes for CASSWGLQNNEKLFF. The whole variable domain, filled in from reference TRBV7-2 and TRBJ1-4, reads GAGVSQSPSNKVTEKGKDVELRCDPISGHTALYWYRQSLGQGLEFLIYFQGNSAPDKSGLPSDRFSAERTGGSVSTLTIQRTQQEDSAVYLCASSWGLQNNEKLFFGSGTQLSVL.

The chain has TRBV18 and TRBJ2-5, with unresolved D. Germline CDR1 KGHSH, CDR2 LQKENI. This CDR3 has 14 amino acids. Trimming pared 5 bases from V and 2 bases from J, leaving 12 bases between. The CDR3 reads CASSSEGFQETQYF. CDR3 nucleotide sequence: TGTGCCAGCTCATCCGAAGGGTTTCAAGAGACCCAGTACTTC.

This clonotype was seen ten or more times. This sequence joins TRBV12-3 or TRBV12-4 and TRBJ2-2; D possibly matches TRBD1 or TRBD2 (6 bases each). Between the trimmed V and J ends, which lost 3 bases and 5 bases, there was a span of 13 bases. The length of the CDR3 is 15 residues. CDR3 region: CASSFGGRGTGELFF. CDR3 DNA: TGTGCCAGCAGTTTTGGGGGGCGAGGGACCGGGGAGCTGTTTTTT.

The chain carries TRBV7-2 and TRBJ2-1, with D unresolved. This CDR3 comprises 15 residues. Germline-derived CDR1 and CDR2 are SGHTA and FQGNSA. Trimming left V 2 bases short and J 4 bases short, with 12 bases between. CDR3 protein: CASSLLGPQYNEQFF. In nucleotides, the CDR3 is TGTGCCAGCAGCTTACTCGGACCTCAATACAATGAGCAGTTCTTC. Full variable domain (missing parts from reference TRBV7-2 and TRBJ2-1): GAGVSQSPSNKVTEKGKDVELRCDPISGHTALYWYRQSLGQGLEFLIYFQGNSAPDKSGLPSDRFSAERTGGSVSTLTIQRTQQEDSAVYLCASSLLGPQYNEQFFGPGTRLTVL.

This chain joins TRBV2 and TRBJ2-3; D is uncertain. CDR3 size: 13 residues. CDR1 and CDR2 from the germline V gene are SNHLY and FYNNEI. The germline V and J ends were trimmed by 6 bases and 8 bases, with 15 bases remaining between them. The CDR3 nucleotides are TGTGCCAGCAGGCCAACAGTTATGGGTACGCAGTATTTT. As protein: CASRPTVMGTQYF. Full variable domain (rest looked up from reference TRBV2 and TRBJ2-3): EPEVTQTPSHQVTQMGQEVILRCVPISNHLYFYWYRQILGQKVEFLVSFYNNEISEKSEIFDDQFSVERPDGSNFTLKIRSTKLEDSAMYFCASRPTVMGTQYFGPGTRLTVL.

This clonotype has a handful of counts. The chain combines TRBV20-1 with TRBJ2-2; 7 nucleotides align to TRBD2. The V segment lost 1 base and the J segment 4 bases; nucleotides outside the gene matches: 12. Germline V CDR1 and CDR2: DFQATT, SNEGSKA (reference sequence). The CDR3 is made up of 17 amino acids. The DNA of the CDR3 is TGCAGTGCTAGAGGAACCATAGCGGGTCAATTCACCGGGGAGCTGTTTTTT. This codes for CSARGTIAGQFTGELFF.

For this clonotype: A much larger clone lies one base from this, so it may be a read error. The chain employs TRBV20-1 and TRBJ2-1; TRBD2 matches 14 bases. The CDR3 spans 19 residues. Germline V gene sequence: CDR1 DFQATT, CDR2 SNEGSKA (reference sequence). The CDR3, as DNA: TGCAATGCTAGAGGAAGACTAGCGGGAGGGTCGAGCTCCTACAATGAGCAGTTCTTC. Protein: CNARGRLAGGSSSYNEQFF.